This T cell receptor beta chain came from a study of T cell repertoires in cytomegalovirus infection. Notes on the study in general: Adding up the frequency of public TCR beta families identified people who carried CMV plus the relevant HLA. The study found HLA-C-restricted CMV-specific TCR beta clonotypes dominating the ex vivo response.

This clonotype occurred many times. The antigen is undetermined. TCRdb re-analysed the reads in MiXCR, keeping a single row per CDR3 protein. The sample consists of roughly 220,000 distinct CDR3 sequences, approximately 40% of them appearing once. The V gene lost 0 bases and the J gene lost 0 bases, with 21 bases spanning the gap. The CDR3 has 20 amino acids. The germline V gene has CDR1 SGHVS and CDR2 FQNEAQ. V usage is TRBV7-8 and J usage is TRBJ2-1; D remains unclear. The sequence came from a human donor in good health (CMV status not recorded). Some clones in this sample may be carry-over from other donors' samples. This sample comprised CD8+ T cells from cultured PBMCs, obtained from culture after CMV antigen stimulation. CDR3: CASSLASHEVHLSSYNEQFF. The CDR3 DNA reads as TGTGCCAGCAGCTTAGCTTCCCACGAGGTGCACCTAAGCTCCTACAATGAGCAGTTCTTC.